This T cell receptor beta chain was observed in a study of radiation and T cells in renal cell carcinoma. The data were produced by immunoSEQ multiplex PCR, yet TCRdb's version contains in-frame clones alone and is incomplete. The data contain about 8,900 clones, roughly 63% of them singletons. With V trimmed by 0 bases and J by 10 bases, 4 bases remained unmatched. The CDR3 extends over 13 amino acids. Germline V CDR1 and CDR2: SEHNR, FQNEAQ (reference sequence). Indicated treatment: treatment-naive control, cytoreductive nephrectomy. Sequencing used tumor tissue, obtained from a patient whose treatment was nephrectomy without radiotherapy. The chain joins TRBV7-9 to TRBJ2-7, with 9 positions matching TRBD1. The clonotype originates from a man between 60 and 75 years old with renal cell carcinoma. The CDR3 spells CASSLAGTGLQYF. The CDR3 nucleotides are TGTGCCAGCAGCTTAGCCGGGACAGGGCTACAGTACTTC.